This TCR beta chain stems from a study of cytomegalovirus exposure and HLA in healthy donors. Study background: The study placed about four fifths of its 350 to 450 genotyped donors in the Caucasian-associated ancestry cluster. Broader study findings: Among TCR beta chains, those listed as cytomegalovirus-associated numbered over 150. By a later analysis, the bulk of CMV-associated TCR beta chains appeared HLA-restricted.

Despite likely unrecorded immune exposures, the donors were nominally healthy at the time of sampling. Use of 60 Vbeta and 13 Jbeta primers characterized the PCR. The protocol was immunoSEQ multiplex PCR, while the TCRdb copy is restricted to in-frame clones and leaves out a portion. The sample includes around 200,000 clones, roughly 87% of them seen just once. A remark on this clone: Its antigen is undetermined.

This CDR3 spans 17 amino acids. V was pared by 2 bases and J by 7 bases, with 9 bases of the junction left unmatched. Germline-derived CDR1 and CDR2 are LNHNV and YYDKDF (reference sequence). V is TRBV15 and J is TRBJ1-4; 11 nucleotides align to TRBD1. This clonotype was obtained from a man aged 35 to 55 in good health and CMV-seropositive. The source material was PBMCs. This CDR3 is CATSRPGQGEDGEKLFF. As DNA, the CDR3 is TGTGCCACCAGCAGACCGGGACAGGGGGAGGACGGTGAAAAACTGTTTTTT.